Following are 31 T cell receptor beta chains from one sample sequenced in a study of Graves' ophthalmopathy and Graves' hyperthyroidism. RNA served as the template for amplifying TCR beta CDR3 regions. The authors performed first-round RT-PCR with HTBI primers and then a second-round multiplex PCR. TCRdb re-called the multiplex PCR reads with MiXCR, one entry per CDR3 protein. Among a few hundred thousand distinct CDR3 sequences listed, around 19% were seen once. Material: peripheral blood. Receptors were obtained from a young woman with Graves' ophthalmopathy.

This clonotype was counted at least ten times. The rearrangement uses TRBV29-1 and TRBJ2-7; possibly TRBD1 or TRBD2 for D (5 bases each). Trimming stripped 7 bases from V and 1 base from J, with 11 bases between. CDR1 is SQVTM and CDR2 is ANQGSEA in the germline V gene. The CDR3 loop spans 12 amino acids. Written as DNA, the CDR3 is TGCAGCGCCGGGGACGGGTCCTACGAGCAGTACTTC. Its protein is CSAGDGSYEQYF.

This clonotype has just a few counts. This chain joins TRBV15 and TRBJ1-1; 11 bases are shared with TRBD1. Trimming at V came to 1 base and at J to 8 bases, leaving 6 bases not matched to a gene. The CDR3 spans 15 residues. Looked up from germline, CDR1 is LNHNV and CDR2 is YYDKDF (reference sequence). CDR3 region: CATSRAGDRGDEAFF. CDR3 sequence (DNA): TGTGCCACCAGCAGAGCCGGGGACAGGGGGGACGAAGCTTTCTTT.

This clonotype was counted only a few times. The DNA of the CDR3 is TGTGCCAGCGGGGACAGGGGGCTGGGGGAGCAGTACTTC. Protein: CASGDRGLGEQYF. The chain links TRBV6-1 to TRBJ2-7, with 12 bases lining up with TRBD1. The CDR3 has 13 amino acids. Unmatched junction bases numbered 6, after V lost 8 bases and J lost 7 bases. CDR1 and CDR2 (germline): MNHNS, SASEGT.

This clonotype showed up many times. A junction end diverges from the germline sequence, so it may reflect a read error. The chain has TRBV29-1 and TRBJ1-2; perhaps TRBD1 as D (5 bases). Germline V gives CDR1 SQVTM, CDR2 ANQGSEA. The CDR3 sequence is 13 residues long. The CDR3 DNA follows: TGCAGCGTAGAAGCCGTGGGGGGCTATGGCTACACCTTC. Its translation is CSVEAVGGYGYTF.

The rearrangement uses TRBV12-3 or TRBV12-4 and TRBJ1-3; D ambiguous. The CDR3 extends over 16 amino acids. Trimming cost V 6 bases and J 3 bases, with 18 bases left between them. CDR3 sequence: CASRSQRVYVGNTIYF. In nucleotides, the CDR3 is TGTGCCAGCAGGTCCCAAAGGGTGTACGTTGGAAACACCATATATTTT.

This clonotype was counted at least ten times. The V call is TRBV30, the J call TRBJ2-5, with D perhaps TRBD1 (6 bases). Trimming shortened V by 5 bases and J by 5 bases, and 15 bases separated the two germline ends. This CDR3 region has 13 residues. Germline V CDR1 and CDR2: GTSNPN, SVGIG (reference sequence). The CDR3 coding sequence is TGTGCCTGGCACGCCCAGGGGATGGAGACCCAGTACTTC. Amino acid sequence: CAWHAQGMETQYF.

This clonotype was observed many times. CDR3 protein: CASSGTGRGSDEQYF. The CDR3 nucleotides read TGTGCCAGCAGCGGTACAGGGAGAGGTTCGGACGAGCAGTACTTC. The V gene is TRBV9, the J gene TRBJ2-7, with a possible D match to TRBD1 (6 bases). The CDR3 length is 15 residues. V was trimmed by 3 bases and J by 5 bases, leaving 18 bases between them. In germline, CDR1 is SGDLS, CDR2 YYNGEE.

This clonotype was detected ten times or more. V gene TRBV30 combines with J gene TRBJ1-3, with TRBD1 matching 8 bases. The CDR3 length is 13 residues. CDR1 and CDR2 (germline): GTSNPN, SVGIG (reference sequence). V shed 5 bases and J 2 bases; nucleotides not matched to a gene: 2. The CDR3 spells CAWDRGAGNTIYF. As DNA, the CDR3 is TGTGCCTGGGACAGGGGCGCTGGAAACACCATATATTTT.

This clonotype was seen at least ten times. The CDR3 bases are TGTGCCAGCAGTTCCGCGGCCTCACGACTAGCGGGAGGGCATAAGGTGAACGAGCAGTACTTC. Translating gives CASSSAASRLAGGHKVNEQYF. V gene TRBV6-6 combines with J gene TRBJ2-7; 14 positions match TRBD2. The CDR3 runs to 21 residues. CDR1 and CDR2 (germline): MNHNY, SVGAGI (reference sequence). The ends lost 4 bases at V and 5 bases at J; junction bases unmatched: 22.

There are many counts of this clonotype. This chain connects TRBV4-3 to TRBJ1-1; 7 bases map to TRBD1. J was trimmed by 6 bases and V by 0 bases; bases with no gene match: 7. Germline CDR1 reads LGHNA; CDR2 reads YSLEER. CDR3 length: 15 residues. The CDR3 reads CASSQDLRGTAEAFF. CDR3 bases: TGCGCCAGCAGCCAAGATCTCAGGGGGACCGCTGAAGCTTTCTTT.

This clonotype was found many times. The V and J genes are TRBV29-1 and TRBJ1-6; weak D call: TRBD1 (5 bases). V was shortened by 5 bases and J by 7 bases, with 12 bases between the two germline ends. In germline, CDR1 is SQVTM, CDR2 ANQGSEA. CDR3 length: 13 amino acids. CDR3 amino acids: CSVRQGQNSPLHF. In nucleotides, the CDR3 is TGCAGCGTTCGTCAGGGTCAGAATTCACCCCTCCACTTT.

This clonotype was seen only once. The rearrangement uses TRBV11-2 and TRBJ2-7; D might be TRBD2 (5 bases). CDR1 is SGHAT and CDR2 is FQNNGV in the germline V gene. This CDR3 comprises 15 residues. Trimming removed 1 base from V and 3 bases from J, with 13 bases in between. The CDR3 loop reads CASSLGAGLLYEQYF. CDR3 nucleotide sequence: TGTGCCAGCAGCTTAGGGGCAGGACTTCTCTACGAGCAGTACTTC.

This clonotype occurred many times. The rearrangement uses TRBV6-2 or TRBV6-3 and TRBJ1-5; D unclear. The CDR3 consists of 17 residues. The germline gives CDR1 MNHEY, CDR2 SVGEGT. The germline V and J ends were trimmed by 5 bases and 3 bases, with 20 bases remaining between them. CDR3 residues: CASSNGNPRVLNQPQHF. The CDR3 nucleotides read TGTGCCAGCAGTAACGGGAACCCGAGAGTGCTCAATCAGCCCCAGCATTTT.

This clonotype appeared many times. The rearrangement joins TRBV10-1 to TRBJ1-1; unclear D gene. The germline gives CDR1 WNHNN, CDR2 SYGVQD (reference sequence). V dropped 5 bases and J dropped 7 bases, with 14 bases sitting between them. This CDR3 is built from 13 residues. The CDR3 DNA is TGCGCCAGCAGTTCAGACGGGCACAGTGAAGCTTTCTTT. It translates to CASSSDGHSEAFF.

This clonotype was observed at least ten times. The CDR3 spells CASSLPGLAGAYEQYF. As DNA, the CDR3 is TGTGCCAGCAGCCTGCCGGGACTAGCGGGTGCCTACGAGCAGTACTTC. The J gene is TRBJ2-7, the V gene TRBV7-8; TRBD2 matches 12 bases. The V and J ends lost 5 bases and 2 bases, in that order; junction bases with no gene match: 7. Germline V gene data show CDR1 as SGHVS and CDR2 as FQNEAQ. CDR3 size: 16 residues.

In its sample, this clonotype was seen many times. The chain employs TRBV12-3 or TRBV12-4 and TRBJ2-5, with D tentatively TRBD1 or TRBD2 (5 bases each). The length of the CDR3 is 14 residues. The V end lost 1 base, the J end lost 5 bases, and 11 bases lay between the germline ends. In nucleotides, the CDR3 is TGTGCCAGCAGTTTAGGAAACTGGGGGGAGACCCAGTACTTC. Protein: CASSLGNWGETQYF.

This clonotype was detected many times. This sequence joins TRBV6-5 and TRBJ1-6; 7 nucleotides align to TRBD1. Germline V gene data show CDR1 as MNHEY and CDR2 as SVGAGI. This CDR3 comprises 20 residues. V was clipped by 2 bases and J by 0 bases; unmatched bases: 13. The CDR3 region has the DNA TGTGCCAGCAGTTACCCCCCGAGAGGGGACAGTAGCTCCTATAATTCACCCCTCCACTTT. Translating it yields CASSYPPRGDSSSYNSPLHF.

The CDR3 loop is CASSRPGGKNIQYF. In DNA, the CDR3 is TGTGCCAGCAGTCGACCAGGGGGCAAAAACATTCAGTACTTC. The chain links TRBV6-1 to TRBJ2-4; the match to TRBD1 covers 7 bases. Germline CDR1 MNHNS, CDR2 SASEGT. V dropped 5 bases and J dropped 3; count of bases not matched to a gene: 4. This CDR3 is 14 amino acids long.

This clonotype was picked up many times. The rearrangement joins TRBV6-1 to TRBJ1-2; D not resolved. The CDR3 contains 15 residues. Germline CDR1 reads MNHNS; CDR2 reads SASEGT. V lost 2 bases to trimming and J lost 4 bases, with 14 bases between them. The CDR3 region has the DNA TGTGCCAGCAGTGAATATGGGTCCGAGGGCTATGGCTACACCTTC. It specifies CASSEYGSEGYGYTF.

V is TRBV9 and J is TRBJ1-1; 7 bases line up with TRBD1. V trimming: 3 bases; J trimming: 6 bases; junction bases outside the gene matches: 8. The V gene's germline CDR1 is SGDLS and CDR2 YYNGEE. There are 14 residues in the CDR3. The CDR3 DNA is TGTGCCAGCAGCGGAGGGGACAGTGGCGCTGAAGCTTTCTTT. Its translation is CASSGGDSGAEAFF.

This clonotype was detected ten times or more. CDR3: CASSLDGLVGPSYEQYF. CDR3 DNA: TGCGCCAGCAGCTTGGACGGTCTGGTGGGGCCCTCCTACGAGCAGTACTTC. The chain carries TRBV5-1 and TRBJ2-7; TRBD1 is a possible D gene (5 bases). The V end lost 0 bases, the J end lost 0 bases, and 16 bases lay between the germline ends. The germline CDR1 and CDR2 sequences are SGHRS and YFSETQ. The CDR3 runs 17 residues.

This clonotype was recorded many times. The CDR3 sequence: CASRTWALNQPQHF. CDR3 coding DNA: TGTGCCAGCAGGACGTGGGCGCTTAATCAGCCCCAGCATTTT. This chain connects TRBV28 to TRBJ1-5; no firm D call. Trimming left V 6 bases short and J 4 bases short, with 13 bases between. The V gene's germline CDR1 is MDHEN and CDR2 SYDVKM. The CDR3 consists of 14 residues.

The sample holds many counts of this clonotype. V is TRBV20-1 and J is TRBJ2-4, with unresolved D. CDR3 length equals 13 residues. Germline V lookup: CDR1 DFQATT, CDR2 SNEGSKA (reference sequence). V was clipped by 3 bases and J by 2 bases, with 8 bases between them. This CDR3 is CSARGRPKNIQYF. The CDR3 DNA is TGCAGTGCTAGGGGCAGACCCAAAAACATTCAGTACTTC.

At least ten counts were recorded for this clonotype. The chain uses TRBV24-1 and TRBJ2-2; D is possibly TRBD1 or TRBD2 (6 bases each). V was cut by 1 base and J by 6 bases, with 17 bases left in between. The germline V gene encodes CDR1 KGHDR and CDR2 SFDVKD. The CDR3 is 17 amino acids. CDR3 nucleotides: TGTGCCACCAGTGATTTAGGAGGGACGGGACACGCCGGGGAGCTGTTTTTT. Amino acid sequence: CATSDLGGTGHAGELFF.

This clonotype was seen many times. The chain recombines TRBV6-5 with TRBJ2-5; D may be TRBD1 (6 bases). Germline CDR1 MNHEY, CDR2 SVGAGI. The CDR3 covers 13 residues. Trimming shortened V by 5 bases and J by 2 bases, and 9 bases separated the two germline ends. The CDR3 sequence: CASSPQGQETQYF. CDR3 coding DNA: TGTGCCAGCAGTCCACAGGGTCAAGAGACCCAGTACTTC.

This clonotype was detected ten times or more. The chain links TRBV10-3 to TRBJ2-5; 7 positions match TRBD2. The ends lost 6 bases at V and 5 bases at J; junction bases unmatched: 15. This CDR3 contains 16 residues. CDR1 and CDR2 from the germline V gene are ENHRY and SYGVKD. The CDR3 region is CAIRPGLKAEGETQYF. CDR3 bases: TGTGCCATCAGACCGGGACTAAAGGCGGAGGGGGAGACCCAGTACTTC.

This clonotype was picked up many times. The J gene is TRBJ1-1, the V gene TRBV12-5; 8 bases align to TRBD1. CDR1 and CDR2 from the germline V gene are LGHNT and FRNRAP. The V and J ends lost 1 base and 1 base, in that order; junction bases with no gene match: 8. The CDR3 sequence is 17 residues long. CDR3: CASGLGLIGQGNTEAFF. Written as DNA, the CDR3 is TGTGCTAGTGGTTTGGGCCTAATTGGACAGGGGAACACTGAAGCTTTCTTT.

At least ten counts were recorded for this clonotype. The chain carries TRBV11-3 and TRBJ2-5, with D maybe TRBD2 (5 bases). The CDR3 is made up of 15 amino acids. V was trimmed by 1 base and J by 1 base, leaving 10 bases between them. Germline V gene lookup returns CDR1 SGHNT and CDR2 YENEEA. As DNA, the CDR3 is TGTGCCAGCAGCTTAGGTGTGGAGGCCCAAGAGACCCAGTACTTC. This sequence encodes CASSLGVEAQETQYF.

This clonotype was counted at least ten times. The chain uses TRBV19 and TRBJ1-1; weak D call: TRBD1 (6 bases). Trimming stripped 9 bases from V and 3 bases from J, with 20 bases between. This CDR3 region has 15 residues. Germline CDR1 and CDR2: LNHDA and SQIVND (reference sequence). The CDR3 protein is CASTFRDRSDTEAFF. The DNA for the CDR3 is TGTGCCAGCACCTTTAGAGACAGGTCGGACACTGAAGCTTTCTTT.

Ten or more counts support this clonotype. The J gene is TRBJ1-1, the V gene TRBV6-5; maybe TRBD1 (5 bases). The ends were cut back, 6 bases at V and 4 bases at J, with 15 bases in the middle. Germline loops: CDR1 MNHEY, CDR2 SVGAGI. The CDR3 is made up of 14 amino acids. CDR3 loop: CASSSWGGGTEAFF. CDR3 sequence (DNA): TGTGCCAGCAGCTCCTGGGGGGGGGGCACTGAAGCTTTCTTT.

This clonotype has ten or more counts. The J gene is TRBJ2-5, the V gene TRBV7-8; D remains ambiguous. The CDR3 sequence is 15 residues long. Germline V gene data show CDR1 as SGHVS and CDR2 as FQNEAQ. V lost 6 bases, J lost 7 bases, and 21 bases lay in between. The CDR3 DNA is TGTGCCAGCAGGGGGTTAGTCCTAGAGGATTGGACCCAGTACTTC. It is translated as CASRGLVLEDWTQYF.